This T cell receptor (beta chain) derives from a study of shared clonotypes between healthy human individuals. Assay execution proceeded at the deep level. The repertoire was sequenced with immunoSEQ multiplex PCR; TCRdb's copy has only in-frame clones and lacks some. The sample gives millions of clones, approximately 95% of which show up once; 0.1% to 0.15% is in the top ten. Study-wide results and limits: The study generally estimated greater richness for naive than memory subsets. The study sampled only blood, and tissue repertoires likely differ.

As concerns this clone: The antigen is undetermined.

This receptor was taken from a young man in good health. Material for sequencing was naive CD4+ T cells sorted from blood. Sample subset: CD45RA+ positively selected.

The CDR3 DNA reads TGCAGCGTGACACAGGGGAACACTGAAGCTTTCTTT. This translates into CSVTQGNTEAFF. The chain carries TRBV29-1 and TRBJ1-1, with D possibly being TRBD1 (6 bases). The CDR3 is 12 amino acids. With 6 bases removed from V and 1 base from J, the gap between germline ends came to 9 bases. The germline V gene encodes CDR1 SQVTM and CDR2 ANQGSEA.